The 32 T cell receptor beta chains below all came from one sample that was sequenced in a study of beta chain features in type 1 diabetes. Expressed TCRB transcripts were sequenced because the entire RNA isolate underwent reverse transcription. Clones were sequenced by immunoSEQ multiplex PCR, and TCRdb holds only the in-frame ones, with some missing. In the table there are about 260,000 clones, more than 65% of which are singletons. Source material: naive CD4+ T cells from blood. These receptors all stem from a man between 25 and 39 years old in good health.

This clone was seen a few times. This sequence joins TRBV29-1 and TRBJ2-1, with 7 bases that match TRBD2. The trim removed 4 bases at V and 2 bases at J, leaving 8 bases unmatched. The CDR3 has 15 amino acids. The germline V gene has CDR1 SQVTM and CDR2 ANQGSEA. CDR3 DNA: TGCAGCGTTGTTCCTGGCGGGGGAACCTACAATGAGCAGTTCTTC. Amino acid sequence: CSVVPGGGTYNEQFF.

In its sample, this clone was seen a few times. This CDR3 reads CASGGDTMSYGYTF. CDR3 nucleotides: TGTGCCAGTGGAGGGGACACGATGAGCTATGGCTACACCTTC. The rearrangement uses TRBV30 and TRBJ1-2; weak D call: TRBD1 (6 bases). The V gene's germline CDR1 is GTSNPN and CDR2 SVGIG (reference sequence). Trimming took off 8 bases at V and 4 bases at J, with 20 bases between the two ends. CDR3 length equals 14 residues.

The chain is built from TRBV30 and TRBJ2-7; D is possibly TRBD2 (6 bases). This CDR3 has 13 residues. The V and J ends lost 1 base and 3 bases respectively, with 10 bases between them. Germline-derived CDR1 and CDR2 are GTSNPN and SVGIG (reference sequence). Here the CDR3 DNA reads TGTGCCTGGAGTGGGCGGGAACTCTACGAGCAGTACTTC. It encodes CAWSGRELYEQYF.

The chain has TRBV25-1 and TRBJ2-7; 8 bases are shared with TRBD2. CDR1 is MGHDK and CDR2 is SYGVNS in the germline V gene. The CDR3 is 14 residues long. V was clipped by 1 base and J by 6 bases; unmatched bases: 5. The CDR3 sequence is CASSESVSGSEQYF. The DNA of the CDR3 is TGTGCCAGCAGTGAATCGGTGAGCGGGAGCGAGCAGTACTTC.

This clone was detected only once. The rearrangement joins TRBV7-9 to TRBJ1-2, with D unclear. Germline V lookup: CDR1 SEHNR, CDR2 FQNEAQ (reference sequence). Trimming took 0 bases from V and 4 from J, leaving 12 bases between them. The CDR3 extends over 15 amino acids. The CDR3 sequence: CASSLAGSGGYGYTF. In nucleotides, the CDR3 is TGTGCCAGCAGCTTAGCTGGCAGCGGAGGCTATGGCTACACCTTC.

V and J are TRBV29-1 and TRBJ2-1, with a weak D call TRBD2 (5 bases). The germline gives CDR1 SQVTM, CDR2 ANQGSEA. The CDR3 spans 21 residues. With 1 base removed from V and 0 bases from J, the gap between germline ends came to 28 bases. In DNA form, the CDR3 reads TGCAGCGTTGAAGCTTGGACTGGCTTCGAATCTTCCTTTGGCTCCTACAATGAGCAGTTCTTC. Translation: CSVEAWTGFESSFGSYNEQFF.

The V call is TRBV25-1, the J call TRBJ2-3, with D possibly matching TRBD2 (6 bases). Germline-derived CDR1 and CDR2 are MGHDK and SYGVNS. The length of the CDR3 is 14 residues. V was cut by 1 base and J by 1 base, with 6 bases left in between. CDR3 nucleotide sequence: TGTGCCAGCAGTGAATGGGGGGGCACAGATACGCAGTATTTT. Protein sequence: CASSEWGGTDTQYF.

CDR3 protein: CASSSLGFFGTDTQYF. The CDR3 coding sequence is TGTGCCAGCAGCTCTCTCGGGTTTTTCGGCACAGATACGCAGTATTTT. The chain employs TRBV9 and TRBJ2-3; D call uncertain. The germline CDR1 and CDR2 sequences are SGDLS and YYNGEE. This CDR3 is built from 16 residues. Trimming removed 4 bases from V and 1 base from J, with 16 bases in between.

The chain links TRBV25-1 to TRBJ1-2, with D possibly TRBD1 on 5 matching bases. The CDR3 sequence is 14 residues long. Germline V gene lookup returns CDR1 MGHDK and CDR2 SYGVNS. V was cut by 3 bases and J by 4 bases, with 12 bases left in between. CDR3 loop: CASSDRQGSYGYTF. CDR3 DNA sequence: TGTGCCAGCAGTGACCGCCAGGGAAGCTATGGCTACACCTTC.

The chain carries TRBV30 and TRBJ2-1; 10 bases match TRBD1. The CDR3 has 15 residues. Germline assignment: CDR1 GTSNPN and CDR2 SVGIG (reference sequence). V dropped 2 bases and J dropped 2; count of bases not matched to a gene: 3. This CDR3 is CAWSLGTGAYNEQFF. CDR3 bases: TGTGCCTGGAGTTTAGGGACAGGGGCCTACAATGAGCAGTTCTTC. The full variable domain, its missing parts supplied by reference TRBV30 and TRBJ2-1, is SQTIHQWPATLVQPVGSPLSLECTVEGTSNPNLYWYRQAAGRGLQLLFYSVGIGQISSEVPQNLSASRPQDRQFILSSKKLLLSDSGFYLCAWSLGTGAYNEQFFGPGTRLTVL.

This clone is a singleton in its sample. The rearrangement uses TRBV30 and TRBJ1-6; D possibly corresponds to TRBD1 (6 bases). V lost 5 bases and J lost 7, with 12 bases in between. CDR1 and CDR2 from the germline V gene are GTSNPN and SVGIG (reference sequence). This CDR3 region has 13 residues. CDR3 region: CAWRTDRNSPLHF. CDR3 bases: TGTGCCTGGCGAACCGACAGGAATTCACCCCTCCACTTT.

Here the CDR3 reads CASSEQRANTEAFF. CDR3 nucleotide sequence: TGCGCCAGCAGTGAACAGAGGGCGAACACTGAAGCTTTCTTT. J is TRBJ1-1 and V is TRBV10-2; no definite D call. Trimming stripped 3 bases from V and 1 base from J, with 9 bases between. From germline, CDR1 is WSHSY and CDR2 SAAADI. The CDR3 runs to 14 residues.

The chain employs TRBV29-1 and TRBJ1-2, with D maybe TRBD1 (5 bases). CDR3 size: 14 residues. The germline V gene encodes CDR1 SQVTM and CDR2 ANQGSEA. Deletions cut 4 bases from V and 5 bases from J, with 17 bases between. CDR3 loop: CSVAAGTDSYGYTF. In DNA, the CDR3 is TGCAGCGTTGCTGCTGGGACCGACAGTTATGGCTACACCTTC.

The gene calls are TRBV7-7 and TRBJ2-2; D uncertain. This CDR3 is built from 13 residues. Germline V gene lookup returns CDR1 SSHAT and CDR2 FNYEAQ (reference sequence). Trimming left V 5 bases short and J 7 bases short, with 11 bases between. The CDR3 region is CASSGERRGELFF. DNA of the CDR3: TGTGCCAGCAGCGGAGAACGACGCGGGGAGCTGTTTTTT.

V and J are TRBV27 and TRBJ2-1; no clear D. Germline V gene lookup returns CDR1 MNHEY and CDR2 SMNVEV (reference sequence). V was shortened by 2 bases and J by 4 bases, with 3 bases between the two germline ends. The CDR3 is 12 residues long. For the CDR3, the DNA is TGTGCCAGCAGTTTAGGGTACAATGAGCAGTTCTTC. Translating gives CASSLGYNEQFF.

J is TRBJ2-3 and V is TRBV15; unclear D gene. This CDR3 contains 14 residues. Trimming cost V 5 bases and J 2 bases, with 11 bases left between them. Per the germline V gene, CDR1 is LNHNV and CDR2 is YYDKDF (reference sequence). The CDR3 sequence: CATSLHPVTDTQYF. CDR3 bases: TGTGCCACCAGCCTCCATCCTGTCACAGATACGCAGTATTTT.

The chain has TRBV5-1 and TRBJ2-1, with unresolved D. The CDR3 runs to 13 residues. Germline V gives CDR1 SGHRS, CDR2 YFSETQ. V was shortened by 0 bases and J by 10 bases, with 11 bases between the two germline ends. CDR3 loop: CASSLDPGREQFF. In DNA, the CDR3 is TGCGCCAGCAGCTTGGACCCGGGCAGGGAGCAGTTCTTC.

The CDR3 spells CASSSRKGRIYEQYF. CDR3 sequence (DNA): TGCGCCAGCAGTTCTCGTAAAGGACGGATCTACGAGCAGTACTTC. V gene TRBV5-1 combines with J gene TRBJ2-7; no firm D call. Germline V gene lookup returns CDR1 SGHRS and CDR2 YFSETQ. The V end was cut by 5 bases, the J end by 3 bases, with 18 bases between. The CDR3 has 15 residues.

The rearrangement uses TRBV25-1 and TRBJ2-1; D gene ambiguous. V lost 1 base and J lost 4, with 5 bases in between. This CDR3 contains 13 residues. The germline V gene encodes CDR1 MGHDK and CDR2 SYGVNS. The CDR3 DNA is TGTGCCAGCAGTGAATTCGGATACAATGAGCAGTTCTTC. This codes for CASSEFGYNEQFF.

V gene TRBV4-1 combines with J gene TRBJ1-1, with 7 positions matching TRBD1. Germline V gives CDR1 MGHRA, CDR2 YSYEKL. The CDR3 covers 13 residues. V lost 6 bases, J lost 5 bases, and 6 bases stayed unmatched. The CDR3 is CASRTGRATEAFF. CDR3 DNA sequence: TGCGCCAGCAGGACAGGGCGAGCAACTGAAGCTTTCTTT.

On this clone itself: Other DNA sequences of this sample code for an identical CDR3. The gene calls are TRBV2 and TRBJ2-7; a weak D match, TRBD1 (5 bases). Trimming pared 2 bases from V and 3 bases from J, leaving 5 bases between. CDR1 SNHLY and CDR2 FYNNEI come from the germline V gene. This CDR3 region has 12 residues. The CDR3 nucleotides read TGTGCCAGCAGTGAACAGGGCTACGAGCAGTACTTC. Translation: CASSEQGYEQYF.

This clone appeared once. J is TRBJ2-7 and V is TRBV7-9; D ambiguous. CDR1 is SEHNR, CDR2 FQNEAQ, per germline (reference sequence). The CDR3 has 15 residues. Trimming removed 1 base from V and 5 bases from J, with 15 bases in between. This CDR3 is CASSLVPRSGDEQYF. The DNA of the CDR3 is TGTGCCAGCAGCTTAGTCCCCCGCAGTGGCGACGAGCAGTACTTC.

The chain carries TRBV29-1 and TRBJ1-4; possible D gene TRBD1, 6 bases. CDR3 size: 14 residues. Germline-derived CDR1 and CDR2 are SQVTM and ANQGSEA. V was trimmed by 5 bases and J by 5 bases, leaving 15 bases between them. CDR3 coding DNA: TGCAGCGTTCGCATCGGGGGCGGGAATGAAAAACTGTTTTTT. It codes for CSVRIGGGNEKLFF. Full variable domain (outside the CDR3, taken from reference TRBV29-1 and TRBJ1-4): SAVISQKPSRDICQRGTSLTIQCQVDSQVTMMFWYRQQPGQSLTLIATANQGSEATYESGFVIDKFPISRPNLTFSTLTVSNMSPEDSSIYLCSVRIGGGNEKLFFGSGTQLSVL.

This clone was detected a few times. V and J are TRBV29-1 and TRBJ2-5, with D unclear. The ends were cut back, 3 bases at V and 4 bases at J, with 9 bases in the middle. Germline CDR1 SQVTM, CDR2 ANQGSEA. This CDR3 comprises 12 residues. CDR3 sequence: CSVEFQLETQYF. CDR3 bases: TGCAGCGTTGAGTTCCAGTTAGAGACCCAGTACTTC.

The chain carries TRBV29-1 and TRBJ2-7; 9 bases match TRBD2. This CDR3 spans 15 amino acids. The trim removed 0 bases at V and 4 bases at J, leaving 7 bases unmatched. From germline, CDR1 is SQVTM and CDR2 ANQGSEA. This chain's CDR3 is CSVEDLREGRYEQYF. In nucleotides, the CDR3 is TGCAGCGTTGAAGACTTGCGGGAGGGCCGATACGAGCAGTACTTC.

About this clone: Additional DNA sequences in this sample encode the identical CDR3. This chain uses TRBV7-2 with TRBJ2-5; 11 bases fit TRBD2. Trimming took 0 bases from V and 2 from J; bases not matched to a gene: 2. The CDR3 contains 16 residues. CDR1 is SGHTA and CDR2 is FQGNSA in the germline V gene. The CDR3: CASSLARLAGQETQYF. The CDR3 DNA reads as TGTGCCAGCAGCTTAGCCCGACTAGCGGGACAAGAGACCCAGTACTTC. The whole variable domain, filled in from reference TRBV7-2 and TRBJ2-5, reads GAGVSQSPSNKVTEKGKDVELRCDPISGHTALYWYRQSLGQGLEFLIYFQGNSAPDKSGLPSDRFSAERTGGSVSTLTIQRTQQEDSAVYLCASSLARLAGQETQYFGPGTRLLVL.

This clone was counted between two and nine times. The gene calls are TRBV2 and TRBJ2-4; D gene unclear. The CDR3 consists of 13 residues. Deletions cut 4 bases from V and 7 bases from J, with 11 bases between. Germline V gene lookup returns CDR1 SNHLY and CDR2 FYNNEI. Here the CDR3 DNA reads TGTGCCAGCAGTGTTCAGAAAGGGAACATTCAGTACTTC. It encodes CASSVQKGNIQYF.

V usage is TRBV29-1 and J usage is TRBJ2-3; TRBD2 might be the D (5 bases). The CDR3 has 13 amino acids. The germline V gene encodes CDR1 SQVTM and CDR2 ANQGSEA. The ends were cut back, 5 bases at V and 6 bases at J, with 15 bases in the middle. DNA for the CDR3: TGCAGCGTTCACACACCGGGATGGGATACGCAGTATTTT. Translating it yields CSVHTPGWDTQYF.

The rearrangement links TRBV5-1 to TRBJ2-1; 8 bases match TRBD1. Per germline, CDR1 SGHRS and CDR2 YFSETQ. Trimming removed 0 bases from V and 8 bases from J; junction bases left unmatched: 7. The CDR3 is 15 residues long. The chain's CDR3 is CASSLAGTGSDEQFF. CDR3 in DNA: TGCGCCAGCAGCTTGGCCGGGACAGGCAGCGATGAGCAGTTCTTC.

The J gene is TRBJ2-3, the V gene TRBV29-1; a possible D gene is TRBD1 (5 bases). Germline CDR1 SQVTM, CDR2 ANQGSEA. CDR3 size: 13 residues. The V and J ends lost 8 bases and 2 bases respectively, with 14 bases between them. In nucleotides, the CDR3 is TGCAGCTTGAAGGGCAGGGTCACAGATACGCAGTATTTT. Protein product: CSLKGRVTDTQYF.

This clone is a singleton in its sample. This chain's CDR3 is CASSDTSGPTDTQYF. The CDR3 bases are TGTGCCAGCAGTGACACTAGCGGACCCACAGATACGCAGTATTTT. The J gene is TRBJ2-3, the V gene TRBV25-1, with TRBD2 matching 8 bases. The germline V gene encodes CDR1 MGHDK and CDR2 SYGVNS. The V segment lost 3 bases and the J segment 2 bases; nucleotides outside the gene matches: 4. This CDR3 has 15 residues.

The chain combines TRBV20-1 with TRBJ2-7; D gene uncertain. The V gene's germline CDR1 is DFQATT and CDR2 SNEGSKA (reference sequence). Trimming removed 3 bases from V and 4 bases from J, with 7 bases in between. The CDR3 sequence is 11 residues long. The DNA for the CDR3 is TGCAGTGCTAGTCGGGCTTACGAGCAGTACTTC. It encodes CSASRAYEQYF.